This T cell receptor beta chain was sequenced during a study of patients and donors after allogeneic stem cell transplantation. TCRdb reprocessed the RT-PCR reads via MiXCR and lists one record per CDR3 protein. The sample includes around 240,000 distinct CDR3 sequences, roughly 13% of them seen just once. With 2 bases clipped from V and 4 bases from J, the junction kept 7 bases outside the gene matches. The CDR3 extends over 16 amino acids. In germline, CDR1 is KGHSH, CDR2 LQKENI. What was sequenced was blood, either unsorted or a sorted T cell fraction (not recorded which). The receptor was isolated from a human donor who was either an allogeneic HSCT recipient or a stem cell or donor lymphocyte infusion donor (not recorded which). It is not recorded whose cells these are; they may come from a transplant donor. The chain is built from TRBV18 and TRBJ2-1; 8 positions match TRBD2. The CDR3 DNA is TGTGCCAGCTCACCAACCCTTACTAGCGGTTACAATGAGCAGTTCTTC. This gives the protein CASSPTLTSGYNEQFF.